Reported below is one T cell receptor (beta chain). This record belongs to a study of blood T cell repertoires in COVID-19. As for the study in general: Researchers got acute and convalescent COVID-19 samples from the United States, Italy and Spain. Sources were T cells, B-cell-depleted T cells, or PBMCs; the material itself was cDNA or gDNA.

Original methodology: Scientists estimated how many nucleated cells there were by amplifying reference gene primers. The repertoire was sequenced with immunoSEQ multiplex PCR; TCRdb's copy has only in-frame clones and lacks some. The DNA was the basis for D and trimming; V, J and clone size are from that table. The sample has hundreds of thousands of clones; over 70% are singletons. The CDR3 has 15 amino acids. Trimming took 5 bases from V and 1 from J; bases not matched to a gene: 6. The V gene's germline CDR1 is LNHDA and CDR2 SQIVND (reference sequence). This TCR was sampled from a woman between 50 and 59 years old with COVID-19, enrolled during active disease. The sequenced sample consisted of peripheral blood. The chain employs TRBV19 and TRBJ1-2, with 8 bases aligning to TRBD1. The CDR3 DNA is TGTGCCAGTAGTCTACAGGGGGAAGGTAACTATGGCTACACCTTC. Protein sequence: CASSLQGEGNYGYTF.